Presented here are 11 T cell receptor beta chains from one specimen sequenced in a study of cytotoxic CD8 clonotypes in ibrutinib-treated CLL. Repertoires were generated with immunoSEQ multiplex PCR, while TCRdb's copy carries only in-frame clones and drops some. The data contain 140,000 to 150,000 clones, 70% to 80% of them singletons. This material consisted of PBMCs, taken after 24 months of ibrutinib treatment. The receptors originated from a human donor with chronic lymphocytic leukemia.

Only a few counts were recorded for this clone. The chain uses TRBV7-8 and TRBJ2-5; D perhaps matches TRBD1 (5 bases). V lost 5 bases and J 7 bases, leaving 11 bases between the germline ends. The germline CDR1 and CDR2 sequences are SGHVS and FQNEAQ. The CDR3 loop spans 12 amino acids. CDR3 protein: CASSAQGVTQYF. The CDR3 nucleotides are TGTGCCAGCAGCGCCCAAGGGGTGACCCAGTACTTC.

This clone has at least ten counts. The V call is TRBV7-9, the J call TRBJ2-7; TRBD1 might be the D (5 bases). Germline V lookup: CDR1 SEHNR, CDR2 FQNEAQ (reference sequence). The CDR3 length is 12 residues. The ends were cut back, 5 bases at V and 3 bases at J, with 8 bases in the middle. The CDR3 reads CASSQQGYEQYF. CDR3 DNA: TGTGCCAGCAGCCAGCAGGGCTACGAGCAGTACTTC.

The chain links TRBV7-3 to TRBJ2-6; D is possibly TRBD1 or TRBD2 (5 bases each). The CDR3 extends over 15 amino acids. The germline CDR1 and CDR2 sequences are SGHTA and FQGTGA. With 2 bases removed from V and 4 bases from J, the gap between germline ends came to 9 bases. The CDR3: CASSLSGAGANVLTF. The DNA of the CDR3 is TGTGCCAGCAGCTTATCCGGGGCCGGGGCCAACGTCCTGACTTTC.

This clone was found once. The chain has TRBV27 and TRBJ2-1; no reliable D call. V was trimmed by 3 bases and J by 3 bases, leaving 15 bases between them. Germline lookup yields CDR1 MNHEY and CDR2 SMNVEV (reference sequence). The CDR3 contains 16 residues. CDR3 amino acids: CASSFFATTDYNEQFF. The CDR3 bases are TGTGCCAGCAGTTTTTTTGCCACTACCGACTACAATGAGCAGTTCTTC.

This clone was counted a few times. The chain recombines TRBV9 with TRBJ1-4; D is possibly TRBD1 (5 bases). V gave up 0 bases and J gave up 5 bases, with 8 bases separating them. The CDR3 runs 14 residues. Per the germline V gene, CDR1 is SGDLS and CDR2 is YYNGEE. The CDR3 region is CASSVDWGNEKLFF. CDR3 nucleotides: TGTGCCAGCAGCGTAGATTGGGGGAATGAAAAACTGTTTTTT.

This clone was counted at least ten times. The genes are TRBV27 and TRBJ1-2, with D uncertain. V was shortened by 6 bases and J by 4 bases, with 9 bases between the two germline ends. CDR1 MNHEY and CDR2 SMNVEV come from the germline V gene (reference sequence). The CDR3 extends over 12 amino acids. The CDR3 loop is CASREGFYGYTF. The CDR3 DNA reads as TGTGCCAGCAGGGAAGGATTCTATGGCTACACCTTC.

The rearrangement joins TRBV7-3 to TRBJ1-6; the match to TRBD1 covers 9 bases. Germline V gene data show CDR1 as SGHTA and CDR2 as FQGTGA. The CDR3 has 15 amino acids. With 2 bases clipped from V and 7 bases from J, the junction kept 3 bases outside the gene matches. CDR3 nucleotides: TGTGCCAGCAGCTTAGTCGGACAGGGGAATTCACCCCTCCACTTT. This translates into CASSLVGQGNSPLHF.

This clone was found many times. This chain uses TRBV11-2 with TRBJ1-2, with D unresolved. Trimming shortened V by 1 base and J by 2 bases, and 11 bases separated the two germline ends. Looked up from germline, CDR1 is SGHAT and CDR2 is FQNNGV. CDR3 length equals 15 residues. The CDR3 sequence is CASSLAGHPNYGYTF. CDR3 DNA sequence: TGTGCCAGCAGCTTAGCTGGGCATCCGAACTATGGCTACACCTTC.

This rearrangement joins TRBV4-3 to TRBJ2-7, with D possibly being TRBD1 or TRBD2 (5 bases each). In germline, CDR1 is LGHNA, CDR2 YSLEER. CDR3 length equals 15 residues. V lost 0 bases, J lost 2 bases, and 11 bases lay in between. CDR3: CASSQDRGAAYEQYF. The CDR3 nucleotides are TGCGCCAGCAGCCAAGATCGGGGCGCTGCCTACGAGCAGTACTTC.

The genes are TRBV9 and TRBJ1-2, with D perhaps matching TRBD1 (6 bases). From germline, CDR1 is SGDLS and CDR2 YYNGEE. The V end was cut by 7 bases, the J end by 4 bases, with 11 bases between. This CDR3 contains 12 residues. CDR3 sequence (DNA): TGTGCCAGCGGACAGAACCTCTATGGCTACACCTTC. Its protein is CASGQNLYGYTF.

The chain couples TRBV6-5 to TRBJ1-2; D is undetermined. Germline loops: CDR1 MNHEY, CDR2 SVGAGI. V lost 3 bases and J 0 bases, leaving 8 bases between the germline ends. The CDR3 runs to 14 residues. DNA of the CDR3: TGTGCCAGCAGTTATACCGGGACTAACTATGGCTACACCTTC. It yields the protein CASSYTGTNYGYTF.